This TCR beta chain was recorded in a study of cytomegalovirus exposure and HLA in healthy donors (dated by TCRdb to 2016 to 2017). Looking at the study overall: According to an earlier analysis of 450 to 650 of the donors, about 179 million T cells yielded 100 million or so unique TCR beta sequences and 250 to 350 Gb of sequence data. An early release covering roughly 640 HLA-typed donors comprised approximately 300 gigabases of sequencing data and around 85 million unique TCR sequences. Among the approximately 430 genotyped donors, approximately 76% belonged to the genetic ancestry cluster associated with self-reported Caucasian donors. The study aimed to test whether signatures of past pathogen exposure could be identified by cataloging public T cell receptors. Using immunosequencing, the study profiled T cell repertoires from about 610 subjects and related those repertoires to cytomegalovirus serostatus. In addition to the first cohort of roughly 700 subjects, a separate validation cohort of 120 different subjects was used. To predict cytomegalovirus infection status, the study combined high-throughput TCR immunosequencing, statistical association of individual TCRs with disease status, and machine learning. A later analysis re-analyzed previously published TCR beta repertoires from about 600 donors and added high-resolution HLA genotyping to study TCR occurrence patterns. Rather than using new phenotypic data, the later analysis identified candidate immune exposures from TCR beta sequences and from how often those sequences occurred across donors. In an earlier analysis of more than 550 of the donors, high-throughput TCR beta sequencing was used to judge whether each TCR beta V gene segment behaved as functional or pseudogenic. Donor age, sex, ethnicity and CMV serostatus were compiled together with the repertoire data. A later genetic analysis took genome-wide SNP genotypes for about 60% of the roughly 670 donors and used that subset as a discovery cohort. All discovery cohort repertoires had been generated using a single sequencing platform. HLA typing included class I and class II loci at four-digit resolution. The number of typed donors differed by locus: about 620-630 for A, B, C, DRB1 and DQB1; 500 to 550 for DQA1; 606 for DPA1; and around 470 for DPB1. Four or five DR-DQ haplotypes were handled as single units for association and clustering because linkage in the cohort was strong. On average, roughly 250,000 unique TCR beta nucleotide sequences were sequenced per donor among 398 genotyped donors of the cohort, with 15% to 20% of those sequences being non-productive. Paper-wide results and their limitations: Compared with equally common non-associated chains, HLA-associated TCR beta chains in a later analysis were more clonally expanded and had lower generation probabilities. Because counts were too low, around 17 rarely observed V segments, including chromosome 9 orphons, were left out of the earlier analysis of a few hundred of the donors. In an earlier analysis of 587 of the donors, most TCR beta V segments were observed in productive rearrangements about 87% or about 30% of the time, broadly matching IMGT annotations. In a later analysis, most CMV-associated TCR beta chains were found to appear HLA-restricted, with HLA associations seemingly driven largely by CMV exposure. A few of the identified cytomegalovirus-associated TCR beta chains were confirmed in vitro to be specific for cytomegalovirus antigens. Correlated functional status among segregating V segments might be attributable to linkage disequilibrium, but an unknown experimental factor could not be ruled out. Some IMGT-functional V segments, including TRBV6-2 and TRBV6-3, could not be told apart with the 87-base-pair reads, so those segments were excluded. This cohort had only TCR beta chains sequenced, and the lack of alpha or paired-chain data limited which features could be detected. Because HLA typing was unavailable for some donors at each locus, only the typed subset was used in association tests. A further reported finding was that TCR beta sequences accurately predicted the HLA-A and HLA-B alleles for most subjects in the first cohort. In a later genetic analysis, fewer N-insertions in productive TCRs were reported among donors in an Asian-associated ancestry cluster than the roughly 700-donor mean. According to a later analysis, TCR association rates differed among HLA loci, with DRB1 alleles showing the most associated TCRs and HLA-C alleles showing the fewest. While some public TCRs were present in many individuals, most TCR sequences turned up only very rarely across donors. Assigning TCR associations to individual alleles was difficult when HLA alleles, especially DR and DQ, strongly co-occurred. In a later analysis, several top co-occurrence clusters were reported to appear linked to parvovirus B19, influenza, CMV and Epstein-Barr virus. The only immune exposure information available for the cohort was CMV serostatus. A later genetic analysis associated a missense DCLRE1C variant with V-gene and J-gene trimming of TCR beta chains, and an independent cohort replicated the association. The authors suggested that the approach could potentially be extended to other disease states and immunological phenotypes. The presence/absence analyses assumed that sequencing depth was roughly uniform across donors, and that assumption may not be true. A cluster of highly shared sequence variants was judged likely to represent a technical artifact of the sequencing pipeline. At a false discovery rate of 0.05, a later analysis linked fewer than 20,000 TCR beta sequences to specific HLA alleles. In both the original and validation cohorts, the classifier was reported to diagnose cytomegalovirus status with high specificity and sensitivity. A total of about 180 TCR beta chains were listed by the study as associated with cytomegalovirus.

The CDR3, from cysteine to phenylalanine, totals 16 residues. Only CDR3 DNA is held: 48 bases, read in frame from base 1. Here V drops 4 bases and J drops 2 bases, and the junction holds 9 bases not matched to any gene. The germline V gene specifies SNHLY as CDR1 and FYNNEI as CDR2. As for this clone: The target of this receptor is not known. There are no base qualities to consult, and no much larger clone falls within one base.

The library came from the immunoSEQ multiplex PCR assay. The multiplex PCR relied on a mix of 60 forward primers for TCR Vbeta segments and 13 reverse primers for TCR Jbeta segments. Amplification of the CDR3 region of rearranged TCR beta genes was performed with a multiplex PCR assay on genomic DNA. The amplified TCR beta libraries were sequenced on the Illumina HiSeq System as 87-base-pair reads. As for the original processing: In a later analysis, tens of millions of unique TCR beta chains were counted across the roughly 670 repertoires, and approximately 11 million of these chains were shared by at least two donors. Raw reads were error-corrected and collapsed into unique sequences with a nearest-neighbor algorithm that merged closely related sequences to remove PCR and sequencing errors. Alignment of CDR3 sequences to IMGT reference sequences was used to assign V, D and J gene segments. For a sequence to be retained, a match of at least six nucleotides was required to both a V gene segment and a J gene segment. A rearrangement counted as productive if the CDR3 had no stop codons and remained in frame with V and J, and every other rearrangement counted as non-productive. Following IMGT convention, CDR3 was defined as the stretch from the second conserved V-encoded cysteine up to the conserved J-encoded phenylalanine. Sequences without an unambiguous match to a single V gene segment were excluded from the earlier analysis of 500 to 700 of the donors. An earlier analysis of over 450 of the donors classified V segments as functional when productive rearrangements were above 56.7% and as segregating when the standard deviation between donors was above 5%. A statistical classification framework was developed to diagnose cytomegalovirus status using the catalog of TCR beta chain sequences. In a later analysis, V and J genes were assigned by comparing TCR nucleotide sequences against IMGT/GENE-DB human TR gene sequences. Using the TCRdist pipeline, a later analysis assigned CDR3 sequences along with most-parsimonious VDJ recombination scenarios. In a later analysis, each TCR beta chain was defined by its CDR3 amino acid sequence together with its V-gene family, and reads without a unique V-gene family were excluded. A later analysis removed 550 to 650 highly shared, low-generation-probability nucleotide sequences to deal with suspected cross-contamination and a sequencing artifact. A later analysis calculated a clonal expansion index for each public chain from normalized within-repertoire ranks of inferred template counts. In a later analysis, generation probabilities were computed using a VDJ recombination model fitted to out-of-frame rearrangements, and the results were checked against IGoR. A later analysis scored TCR-TCR, TCR-HLA and TCR-CMV co-occurrence with hypergeometric tests, applying a repertoire-size bias correction to TCR pairs. A later analysis estimated false discovery rates by permuting HLA or CMV assignments 20 times. In a later analysis, co-occurring TCRs were grouped with DBSCAN, and TCRdist sequence similarity was added when clustering was performed within HLA-allele-positive subsets. Repertoires with fewer than 30,000 or more than 120,000 public chains, plus five repertoires with anomalous nucleotide sharing, were excluded from co-occurrence clustering. As stored in TCRdb, this immuneACCESS dataset retains in-frame rearrangements with V and J assigned. A fraction of the clones does not appear; measured against another copy, unresolved V genes explain less than half of the discrepancy, and the remainder lacks a known reason. V and J calls and clone size are copied from that table; D and trimming were computed from the DNA. This sample is represented by about 110,000 clones; roughly 70% of them were singletons. Around 4% of the sample is in the top ten clones.

The cohort consisted of 600 or so healthy bone marrow donors. At the time of sampling, every cohort member was nominally healthy, though immune exposures that went unrecorded were likely present. The donor tested CMV seropositive and was one of the 289 seropositive cohort members. Every donor gave a peripheral blood sample, and the peripheral blood mononuclear cells from that sample were used for TCR beta sequencing. The Qiagen DNeasy Blood Extraction Kit was used to extract genomic DNA from the blood cell samples. The receptor's source is a woman in her thirties or forties in good health and CMV-seropositive. Sequencing input: PBMCs. Rearrangement joined TRBV2 to TRBJ2-7, and 9 junction bases match TRBD1. This receptor has the CDR3 CASSGPPTGGTYEQYF. The nucleotide sequence reads TGTGCCAGCAGTGGACCCCCCACAGGGGGCACCTACGAGCAGTACTTC.